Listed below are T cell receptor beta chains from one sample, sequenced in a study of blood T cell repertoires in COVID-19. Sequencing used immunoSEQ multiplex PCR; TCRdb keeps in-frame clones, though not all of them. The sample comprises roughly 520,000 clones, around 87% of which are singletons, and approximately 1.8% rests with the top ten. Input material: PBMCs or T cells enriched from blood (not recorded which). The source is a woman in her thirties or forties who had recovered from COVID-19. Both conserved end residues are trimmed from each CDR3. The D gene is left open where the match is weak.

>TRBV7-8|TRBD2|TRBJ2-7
ASSLSSGSYEQY
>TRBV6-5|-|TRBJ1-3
ASSYWSGTGNTIY
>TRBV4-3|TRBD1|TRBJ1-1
ASSGRTGGTMNTEAF
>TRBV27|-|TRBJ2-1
ASSPRSSYNEQF
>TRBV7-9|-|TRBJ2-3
ASSPTIRGSVTDTQY
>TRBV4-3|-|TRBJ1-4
ASSQDRTGGEKLF
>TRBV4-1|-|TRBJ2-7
ASSQDRQIYEQY
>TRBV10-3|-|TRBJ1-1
AISESGDYTEAF
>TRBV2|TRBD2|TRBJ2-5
ASSGATSGQETQY
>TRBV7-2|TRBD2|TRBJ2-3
ASSQAPGTRRTQY
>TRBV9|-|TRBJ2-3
ASSVGQSTDTQY
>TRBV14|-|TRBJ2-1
ASSRGPSGSSYNEQF
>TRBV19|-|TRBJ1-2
ASSTRLFRYGYT
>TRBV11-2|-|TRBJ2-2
ASSLDIRFTGELF
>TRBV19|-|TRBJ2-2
ASSRAPLPAGELF
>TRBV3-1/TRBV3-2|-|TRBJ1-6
ASSQERRFSYNSPLH
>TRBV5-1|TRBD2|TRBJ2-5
ASSLGLAGGETQY
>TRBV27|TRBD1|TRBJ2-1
ASSPSGQGASNEQF
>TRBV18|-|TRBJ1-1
ASSPLQGVTEAF
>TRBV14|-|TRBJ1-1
ASSQGLGGGTEAF
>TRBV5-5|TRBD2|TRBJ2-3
ASSFIVMGGGPGRVDTQY
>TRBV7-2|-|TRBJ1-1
ASTAYQGNTEAF
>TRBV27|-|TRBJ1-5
ASSLGGKRNQPQH
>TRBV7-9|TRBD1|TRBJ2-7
ASSFWTGGSYEQY
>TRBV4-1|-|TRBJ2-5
ASSQRVFLETQY
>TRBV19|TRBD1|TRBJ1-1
ASSQTGANTEAF
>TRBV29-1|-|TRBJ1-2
SAETDKAYGYT
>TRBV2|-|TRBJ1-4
ASSYNRVTNEKLF
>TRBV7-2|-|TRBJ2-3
ASSVLSTDTQY
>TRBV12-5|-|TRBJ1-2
ASGSVYGYT
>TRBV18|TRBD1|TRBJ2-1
ASSPGQGTEQF
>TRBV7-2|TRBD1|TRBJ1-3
ASSHSRGRGNTIY
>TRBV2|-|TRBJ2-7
ASSVSYEQY
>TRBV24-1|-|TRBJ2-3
ATSDFDSTSTDTQY
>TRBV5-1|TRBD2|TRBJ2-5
ASSLAGGLETQY
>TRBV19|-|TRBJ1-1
ASLGSTEAF
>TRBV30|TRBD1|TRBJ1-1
AWMKDRLYTEAF
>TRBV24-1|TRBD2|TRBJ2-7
ATSDSRTSPYEQY
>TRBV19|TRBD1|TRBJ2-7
ASGTGVYEQY
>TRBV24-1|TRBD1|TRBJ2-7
ATSDNRQGVYEQY
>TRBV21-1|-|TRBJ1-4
ASSNWTREAKKLF
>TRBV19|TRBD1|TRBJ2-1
ASSFSIRQGLRNEQF
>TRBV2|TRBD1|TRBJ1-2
ASSEEGQGSAGYT
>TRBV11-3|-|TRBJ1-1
ASSPRRSRDTEAF
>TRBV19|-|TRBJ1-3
ASSPGTQNTIY
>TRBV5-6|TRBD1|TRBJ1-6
ASSRGDSYSPLH
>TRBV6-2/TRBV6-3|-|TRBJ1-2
ASSYTTVNVGYT
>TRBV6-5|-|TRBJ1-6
ASSYSYGESSPLH
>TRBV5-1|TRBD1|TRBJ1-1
ASSGNRGSLNTEAF
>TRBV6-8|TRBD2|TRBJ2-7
ASSRTSGRAPGEQY
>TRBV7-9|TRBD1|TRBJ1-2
ASSFQGARYGYT
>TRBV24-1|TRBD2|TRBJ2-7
ATSAGLAENTEQY
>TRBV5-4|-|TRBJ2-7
ASSLRSSAASYEQY
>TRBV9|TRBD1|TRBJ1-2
ASSVSGQTTFNYGYT
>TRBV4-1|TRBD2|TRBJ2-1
ASSQDLLRGSWNEQF
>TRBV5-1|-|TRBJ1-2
ASSAGPTLTINYGYT
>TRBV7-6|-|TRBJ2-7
ASSLAPGSEQY